The table lists the clone carrying this T cell receptor (beta chain) with many counts. Drawn from each donor were 8.5 to 10 milliliters of peripheral blood. Samples had at least 7 million PBMCs isolated from them. The source of the sample is a study of blood T cells in healthy people across ages. Trimming pared 10 bases from V and 3 bases from J, leaving 10 bases between. Germline V CDR1 and CDR2: ENHRY, SYGVKD. The CDR3 totals 11 residues. Together with a sample-barcoded 5' primer, a J-beta primer mix was included in a second PCR lasting about 6 to 12 cycles. TCRdb analysed the 5' RACE reads with MiXCR anew, one entry per CDR3 protein. The sample carries approximately 1,000,000 distinct CDR3 sequences, roughly two fifths recorded once.

Sample: blood. The clonotype comes from a man between 18 and 29 years old in good health. The V and J genes are TRBV10-3 and TRBJ2-7; perhaps D is TRBD1 or TRBD2 (5 bases each). The CDR3 nucleotides read TGTGCCACTAGGGACGGCTACGAGCAGTACTTC. This sequence encodes CATRDGYEQYF.